This is a list of T cell receptor beta chains from one sample in a study of blood T cell repertoires in COVID-19. Here immunoSEQ multiplex PCR was the method, and the copy in TCRdb shows in-frame clones only, minus some. The sample has some 200,000 clones, 90% to 95% seen once; the top ten hold around 0.8%. The sample taken for sequencing was peripheral blood. These receptors originate from a man in his thirties or forties with COVID-19, enrolled during active disease. The CDR3 runs from the conserved cysteine through the conserved F or W. D genes are given only for firm matches. For some rows the clone size is stated as once, few or many, or as a class when expanded; others skip it.

v_gene	abundance	d_gene	j_gene	CDR3aa	CDR3nt
TRBV6-5	NA	TRBD1	TRBJ1-2	CASSMTGANYGYTF	TGTGCCAGCAGCATGACAGGGGCTAACTATGGCTACACCTTC
TRBV3-1/TRBV3-2	once	TRBD1	TRBJ1-5	CASSRDSINQPQHF	TGTGCCAGCAGCCGGGACAGCATAAATCAGCCCCAGCATTTT
TRBV19	NA	TRBD1	TRBJ1-4	CASSIRQGAIEKLFF	TGTGCCAGTAGTATCCGACAGGGGGCGATCGAAAAACTGTTTTTT
TRBV4-1	NA	TRBD1	TRBJ1-5	CASSQLITGTGNQPQHF	TGCGCCAGCAGCCAACTAATAACCGGGACAGGGAATCAGCCCCAGCATTTT
TRBV19	NA	NA	TRBJ2-1	CASNRDTYNEQFF	TGTGCCAGTAACCGGGACACTTACAATGAGCAGTTCTTC
TRBV30	NA	NA	TRBJ1-6	CAWSALRGNNSPLHF	TGTGCCTGGAGCGCCCTGCGGGGGAATAATTCACCCCTCCACTTT
TRBV5-5	NA	NA	TRBJ2-7	CASTRTESPYEQYF	TGTGCCAGCACCCGTACAGAGAGCCCCTACGAGCAGTACTTC
TRBV11-2	NA	NA	TRBJ2-3	CASSSLAGADTQYF	TGTGCCAGCAGCTCCCTTGCGGGGGCCGATACGCAGTATTTT
TRBV9	NA	TRBD1	TRBJ1-6	CASSLSSGGNSPLHF	TGTGCCAGCAGCTTATCTTCAGGGGGTAATTCACCCCTCCACTTT
TRBV18	NA	NA	TRBJ1-1	CASSSTVNTEAFF	TGTGCCAGCTCATCAACAGTGAACACTGAAGCTTTCTTT
TRBV13	NA	NA	TRBJ1-5	CASSLGGAYSNQPQHF	TGTGCCAGCAGCTTAGGAGGGGCCTATAGCAATCAGCCCCAGCATTTT
TRBV5-1	once	TRBD1	TRBJ1-2	CASSQNAGQGYGYTF	TGCGCCAGCAGCCAAAACGCGGGACAGGGATACGGCTACACCTTC